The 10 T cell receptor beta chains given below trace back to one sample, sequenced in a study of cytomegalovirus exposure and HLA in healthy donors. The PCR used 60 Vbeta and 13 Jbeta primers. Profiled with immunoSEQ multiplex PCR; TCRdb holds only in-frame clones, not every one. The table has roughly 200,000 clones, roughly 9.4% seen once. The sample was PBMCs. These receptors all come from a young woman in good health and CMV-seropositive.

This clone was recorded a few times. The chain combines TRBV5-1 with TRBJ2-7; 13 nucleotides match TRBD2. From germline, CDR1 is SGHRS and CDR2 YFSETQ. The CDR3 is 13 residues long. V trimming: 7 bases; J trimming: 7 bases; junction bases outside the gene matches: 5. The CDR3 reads CASSGTSGMEQYF. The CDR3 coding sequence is TGCGCCAGCTCCGGGACTAGCGGGATGGAGCAGTACTTC.

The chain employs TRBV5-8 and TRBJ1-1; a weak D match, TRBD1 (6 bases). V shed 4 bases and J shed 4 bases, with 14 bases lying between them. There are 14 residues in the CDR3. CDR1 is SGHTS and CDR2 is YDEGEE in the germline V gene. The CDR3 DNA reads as TGTGCCAGCAGCCCGGGGGGGCGGGCCACTGAAGCTTTCTTT. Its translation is CASSPGGRATEAFF.

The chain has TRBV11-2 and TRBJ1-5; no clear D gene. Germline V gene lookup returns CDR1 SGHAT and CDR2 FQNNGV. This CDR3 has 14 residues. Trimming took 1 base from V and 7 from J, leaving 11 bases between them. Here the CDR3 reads CASSLATAVQPQHF. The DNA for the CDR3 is TGTGCCAGCAGCTTAGCCACCGCGGTACAGCCCCAGCATTTT.

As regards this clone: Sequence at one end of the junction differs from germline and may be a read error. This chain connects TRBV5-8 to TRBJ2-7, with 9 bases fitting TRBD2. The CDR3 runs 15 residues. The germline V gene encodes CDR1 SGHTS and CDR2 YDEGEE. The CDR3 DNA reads TGTGCCAGCAGCTTGGAACTAGCGGGTACCTACGGGCAGTACTTC. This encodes CASSLELAGTYGQYF.

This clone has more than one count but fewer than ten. The CDR3 protein is CASSLAVYNEKLFF. The CDR3 region has the DNA TGCGCCAGCAGCTTGGCGGTCTATAATGAAAAACTGTTTTTT. The rearrangement uses TRBV5-1 and TRBJ1-4; D ambiguous. V gave up 0 bases and J gave up 4 bases, with 7 bases separating them. The CDR3 totals 14 residues. Per germline, CDR1 SGHRS and CDR2 YFSETQ. The full variable domain, its missing parts supplied by reference TRBV5-1 and TRBJ1-4, is KAGVTQTPRYLIKTRGQQVTLSCSPISGHRSVSWYQQTPGQGLQFLFEYFSETQRNKGNFPGRFSGRQFSNSRSEMNVSTLELGDSALYLCASSLAVYNEKLFFGSGTQLSVL.

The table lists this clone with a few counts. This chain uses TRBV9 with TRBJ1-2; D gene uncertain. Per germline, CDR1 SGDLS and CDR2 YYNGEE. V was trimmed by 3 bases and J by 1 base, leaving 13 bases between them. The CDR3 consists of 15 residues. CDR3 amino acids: CASSDFRRLNYGYTF. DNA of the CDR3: TGTGCCAGCAGCGACTTCCGGCGGCTTAACTATGGCTACACCTTC.

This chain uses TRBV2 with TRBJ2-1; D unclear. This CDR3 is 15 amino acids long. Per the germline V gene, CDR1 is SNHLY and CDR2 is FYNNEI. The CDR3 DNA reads TGTGCTACCCCCCCGGAGTCTCAGCCCTACAATGAGCAGTTCTTC. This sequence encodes CATPPESQPYNEQFF.

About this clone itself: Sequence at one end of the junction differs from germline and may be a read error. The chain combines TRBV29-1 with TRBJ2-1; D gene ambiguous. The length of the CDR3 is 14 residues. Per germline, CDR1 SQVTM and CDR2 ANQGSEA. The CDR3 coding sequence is TGCAGCGTTGACGGAGTGAGCTCCTACAATGAGCAGCTCTTC. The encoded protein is CSVDGVSSYNEQLF.

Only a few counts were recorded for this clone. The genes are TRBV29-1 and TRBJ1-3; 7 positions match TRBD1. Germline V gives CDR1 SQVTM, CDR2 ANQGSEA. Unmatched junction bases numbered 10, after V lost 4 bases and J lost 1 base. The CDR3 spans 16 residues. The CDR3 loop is CSVGGARGLSGNTIYF. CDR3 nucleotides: TGCAGCGTTGGAGGGGCTAGGGGGCTATCTGGAAACACCATATATTTT.

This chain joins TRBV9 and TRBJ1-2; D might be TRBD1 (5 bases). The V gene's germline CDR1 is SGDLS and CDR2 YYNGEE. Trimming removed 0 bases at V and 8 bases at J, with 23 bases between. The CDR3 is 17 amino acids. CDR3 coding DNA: TGTGCCAGCAGCGTAGAAGGGGAACGTTCTCTTTCGCGGGGCTACACCTTC. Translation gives CASSVEGERSLSRGYTF. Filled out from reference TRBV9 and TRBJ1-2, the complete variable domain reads DSGVTQTPKHLITATGQRVTLRCSPRSGDLSVYWYQQSLDQGLQFLIQYYNGEERAKGNILERFSAQQFPDLHSELNLSSLELGDSALYFCASSVEGERSLSRGYTFGSGTRLTVV.